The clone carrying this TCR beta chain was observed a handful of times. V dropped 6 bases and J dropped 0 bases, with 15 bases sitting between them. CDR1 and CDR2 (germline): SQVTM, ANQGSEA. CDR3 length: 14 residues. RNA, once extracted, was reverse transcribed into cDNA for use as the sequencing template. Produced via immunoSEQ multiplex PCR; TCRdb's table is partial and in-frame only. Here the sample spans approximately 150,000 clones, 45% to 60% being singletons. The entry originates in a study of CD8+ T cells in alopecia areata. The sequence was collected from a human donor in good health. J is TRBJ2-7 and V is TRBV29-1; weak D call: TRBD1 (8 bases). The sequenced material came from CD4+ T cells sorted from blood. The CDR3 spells CSVAGDRSSYEQYF. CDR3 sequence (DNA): TGCAGCGTGGCGGGGGACAGGAGCTCCTACGAGCAGTACTTC.